The entry that follows covers one TCR beta chain sequence. This CDR3 is built from 14 residues. The ends lost 5 bases at V and 4 bases at J; junction bases unmatched: 6. Germline V gives CDR1 SGHAT, CDR2 FQNNGV. This sample is part of a study of blood T cell repertoires in COVID-19. The wider study: Samples of COVID-19 (acute and convalescent) were obtained from the United States, Italy and Spain.

Libraries were prepared by immunoSEQ multiplex PCR; TCRdb keeps only in-frame clonotypes and omits some of them. Found here are around 220,000 clones, more than 65% of them singletons; the top ten hold around 3.6%. The sequence came from a middle-aged woman with active or convalescent COVID-19. The chain is built from TRBV11-2 and TRBJ1-2; 8 bases are a match to TRBD1. The sequenced material came from peripheral blood. The CDR3 coding sequence is TGTGCCAGCAGCGATCATACAGGGGGCTATGGCTACACCTTC. It yields the protein CASSDHTGGYGYTF.